The present T cell receptor (beta chain) was sequenced within a study of shared clonotypes between healthy human individuals. V was clipped by 4 bases and J by 4 bases; unmatched bases: 7. This CDR3 is 15 amino acids long. Germline V gene data show CDR1 as SGHNT and CDR2 as YYREEE (reference sequence). With regard to this clone: Its specificity is unknown.

Authors' data handling: Filtering differed for immunoSEQ, which gave only junction sequences without quality scores. Libraries were prepared by immunoSEQ multiplex PCR; TCRdb keeps only in-frame clonotypes and omits some of them. V and J calls and clone size come straight from that table; D and trimming were deduced from the DNA. This sample yields hundreds of thousands of clones, of which about 96% are seen a single time; about 0.22% belongs to the top ten. Terminally differentiated effector memory CD45RA+ cells were left out of the naive CD8 fraction, which was CD45RO-negative and positively selected for CCR7. The study's findings and limits: Tissue TCR repertoires likely differ from these blood-only repertoires. The generation probabilities recorded for non-shared clonotypes fell below those of clonotypes shared by all four donors.

The material sequenced was naive CD8+ T cells sorted from blood. The receptor was derived from a man younger than 40 in good health. The rearrangement uses TRBV5-4 and TRBJ1-1; 10 bases match TRBD1. The CDR3 coding sequence is TGTGCCAGCAGCAGGACAGGGGGTTCGCCCACTGAAGCTTTCTTT. As protein: CASSRTGGSPTEAFF.